Below are 26 T cell receptor beta chains sequenced from a single sample in a study of glioma-infiltrating T cells. TCR alpha and beta CDR3 regions were amplified from RNA using iRepertoire nested multiplex PCR. TCRdb re-analysed the multiplex PCR reads in MiXCR, keeping a single row per CDR3 protein. In the table there are approximately 120,000 distinct CDR3 sequences, approximately 23% of which are singletons. Sequencing input: glioma tissue, nonneoplastic brain tissue, or PBMCs (not recorded which). The receptors here all came from a human donor with low-grade glioma or glioblastoma, undergoing nonglioma brain surgery, or in good health (not recorded which).

This clonotype was detected ten times or more. The chain employs TRBV28 and TRBJ2-7; TRBD1 matches at 10 bases. J gave up 3 bases and V 5 bases, and 7 bases lay outside the gene matches. The CDR3 loop spans 15 amino acids. Germline V gives CDR1 MDHEN, CDR2 SYDVKM. The chain's CDR3 is CASSIGQGGYYEQYF. The CDR3, as DNA: TGTGCCAGCAGTATCGGACAGGGGGGCTACTACGAGCAGTACTTC.

This clonotype was counted ten times or more. The rearrangement joins TRBV7-2 to TRBJ1-5; 8 bases line up with TRBD1. V shed 5 bases and J 6 bases; nucleotides not matched to a gene: 3. The CDR3 spans 13 residues. Germline V gene data show CDR1 as SGHTA and CDR2 as FQGNSA. This chain's CDR3 is CASSLDRVQPQHF. In DNA, the CDR3 is TGTGCCAGCAGCCTGGACAGGGTTCAGCCCCAGCATTTT. Based on the CDR3 plus reference TRBV7-2 and TRBJ1-5, the full variable domain is GAGVSQSPSNKVTEKGKDVELRCDPISGHTALYWYRQSLGQGLEFLIYFQGNSAPDKSGLPSDRFSAERTGGSVSTLTIQRTQQEDSAVYLCASSLDRVQPQHFGDGTRLSIL.

This clonotype was seen many times. The chain couples TRBV27 to TRBJ2-7; D is perhaps TRBD1 (5 bases). The CDR3 totals 15 residues. The germline V gene has CDR1 MNHEY and CDR2 SMNVEV (reference sequence). Trimming left V 5 bases short and J 2 bases short, with 16 bases between. The CDR3 DNA is TGTGCCAGCAGTACCACGGCAGGGTTTACCTACGAGCAGTACTTC. Protein product: CASSTTAGFTYEQYF.

This clonotype was observed a few times. A much larger clone lies one base from this, so it may be a read error. The CDR3 coding sequence is TGTGCCAGCAGTACCACCTCCAGGGGCGAGCAGTACTTC. It encodes CASSTTSRGEQYF. This chain joins TRBV28 and TRBJ2-7; tentative D call: TRBD1 (6 bases). The V gene's germline CDR1 is MDHEN and CDR2 SYDVKM. The germline V and J ends were trimmed by 5 bases and 6 bases, with 14 bases remaining between them. The CDR3 extends over 13 amino acids.

This clonotype was seen many times. This rearrangement joins TRBV6-1 to TRBJ1-2, with TRBD1 as a possible D gene (5 bases). Germline values: CDR1 MNHNS, CDR2 SASEGT. Trimming took 8 bases from V and 4 from J, leaving 11 bases between them. The CDR3 contains 12 residues. The CDR3 nucleotides read TGTGCCAGCGAATCTGGGACCTATGGCTACACCTTC. As protein: CASESGTYGYTF.

Ten or more counts support this clonotype. The chain carries TRBV20-1 and TRBJ1-1; a weak D match, TRBD1 (5 bases). V lost 3 bases, J lost 4 bases, and 18 bases lay in between. The CDR3 is 15 amino acids. CDR1 and CDR2 from the germline V gene are DFQATT and SNEGSKA (reference sequence). CDR3 sequence reads: CSASGGGTYRTEAFF. CDR3 nucleotide sequence: TGCAGTGCTAGTGGGGGGGGAACCTATCGCACTGAAGCTTTCTTT.

V is TRBV7-8 and J is TRBJ2-7, with 10 bases fitting TRBD2. V shed 5 bases, J shed 1 base, and the junction held 23 bases outside the gene matches. Germline loops: CDR1 SGHVS, CDR2 FQNEAQ. The CDR3 is 21 amino acids. CDR3 in DNA: TGTGCCAGCAGCCACCAAATCAACCGACTAGCGGGCAGTCATAAGTCCTACGAGCAGTACTTC. This codes for CASSHQINRLAGSHKSYEQYF.

As to this clonotype: One junction end does not reproduce the germline sequence, and a read error may be involved. This chain joins TRBV29-1 and TRBJ1-1, with D maybe TRBD1 (6 bases). CDR1 is SQVTM and CDR2 is ANQGSEA in the germline V gene. This CDR3 region has 12 residues. CDR3 DNA sequence: TGCAGCATTGAGCGGGGGCCCACTGAAGCTTTCTTT. It translates to CSIERGPTEAFF.

At least ten counts were recorded for this clonotype. The chain links TRBV5-1 to TRBJ2-1; 10 nucleotides line up with TRBD2. The CDR3 runs to 15 residues. Germline CDR1 and CDR2: SGHRS and YFSETQ. After removal of 0 bases from V and 6 bases from J, the junction contained 3 bases not matched to a gene. Here the CDR3 DNA reads TGCGCCAGCAGCTTGGTAGCGGGAGGAACCAATGAGCAGTTCTTC. The encoded protein is CASSLVAGGTNEQFF.

This clonotype has just a few counts. This rearrangement joins TRBV5-6 to TRBJ2-7; D ambiguous. The length of the CDR3 is 13 residues. Trimming pared 4 bases from V and 6 bases from J, leaving 14 bases between. Per germline, CDR1 SGHDT and CDR2 YYEEEE. In nucleotides, the CDR3 is TGTGCCAGCAGCGCTTCCGTAGTAGGCGAGCAGTACTTC. Its translation is CASSASVVGEQYF.

The chain links TRBV3-1 to TRBJ2-1, with D possibly TRBD2 on 6 matching bases. V dropped 3 bases and J dropped 3 bases, with 21 bases sitting between them. This CDR3 has 18 residues. CDR1 is LGHDT, CDR2 YNNKEL, per germline (reference sequence). This CDR3 is CASSQVPGTSLIYNEQFF. DNA for the CDR3: TGTGCCAGCAGCCAGGTCCCCGGGACTTCCCTTATCTACAATGAGCAGTTCTTC.

The sample holds many counts of this clonotype. The rearrangement joins TRBV20-1 to TRBJ2-7, with unresolved D. The CDR3 runs to 13 residues. CDR1 and CDR2 from the germline V gene are DFQATT and SNEGSKA (reference sequence). Trimming stripped 0 bases from V and 5 bases from J, with 11 bases between. This CDR3 reads CSAREGGEHEQYF. CDR3 in DNA: TGCAGTGCTAGAGAAGGCGGAGAGCACGAGCAGTACTTC.

The chain recombines TRBV6-6 with TRBJ2-1; 8 bases map to TRBD1. The CDR3 spans 15 residues. The V gene end was trimmed by 2 bases and the J gene end by 6 bases; junction bases not matched to a gene: 6. Per the germline V gene, CDR1 is MNHNY and CDR2 is SVGAGI (reference sequence). The CDR3 DNA reads TGTGCCAGCAGTTACACGCAAACAGGGGGCAATGAGCAGTTCTTC. Amino acids: CASSYTQTGGNEQFF.

J is TRBJ2-3 and V is TRBV12-3 or TRBV12-4, with 14 bases matching TRBD2. With 5 bases clipped from V and 2 bases from J, the junction kept 12 bases outside the gene matches. The CDR3 spans 19 residues. In nucleotides, the CDR3 is TGTGCCAGCAGTGGGCTCGGACTAGCGGGAGGCCCCCACACAGATACGCAGTATTTT. This codes for CASSGLGLAGGPHTDTQYF.

In the case of this clonotype: The junction departs from the called germline gene at one end, perhaps through a read error. The V and J genes are TRBV28 and TRBJ2-1, with D perhaps matching TRBD1 or TRBD2 (6 bases each). The CDR3 runs 13 residues. Per the germline V gene, CDR1 is MDHEN and CDR2 is SYDVKM. The CDR3 loop is CASSTRRDNEQLF. The CDR3 bases are TGTGCCAGCTCAACTAGGAGGGACAATGAGCAGCTCTTC.

This clonotype occurred many times. The V and J genes are TRBV6-2 or TRBV6-3 and TRBJ2-2; TRBD2 aligns across 9 bases. The CDR3 consists of 17 residues. Germline CDR1 is MNHEY and CDR2 is SVGEGT. V shed 2 bases, J shed 7 bases, and the junction held 11 bases outside the gene matches. The CDR3 loop is CASSYAAGGRDVGELFF. CDR3 in DNA: TGTGCCAGCAGTTACGCGGCGGGAGGGCGGGATGTCGGGGAGCTGTTTTTT.

This clonotype was counted at least ten times. The chain links TRBV28 to TRBJ2-7; no clear D gene. Trimming left V 8 bases short and J 5 bases short, with 13 bases between. The CDR3 spans 12 residues. Per germline, CDR1 MDHEN and CDR2 SYDVKM. CDR3 DNA sequence: TGTGCCAGCTCCCTCCCTCACCACGAGCAGTACTTC. Translation: CASSLPHHEQYF. Filled out from reference TRBV28 and TRBJ2-7, the complete variable domain reads DVKVTQSSRYLVKRTGEKVFLECVQDMDHENMFWYRQDPGLGLRLIYFSYDVKMKEKGDIPEGYSVSREKKERFSLILESASTNQTSMYLCASSLPHHEQYFGPGTRLTVT.

This clonotype has at least ten counts. V gene TRBV12-3 or TRBV12-4 combines with J gene TRBJ1-3; a weak D match, TRBD1 (6 bases). The CDR3 extends over 12 amino acids. V gave up 10 bases and J gave up 2 bases, with 9 bases separating them. The DNA of the CDR3 is TGTGCCACAGGGGTTACTGGAAACACCATATATTTT. It specifies CATGVTGNTIYF.

This clonotype was observed at least ten times. V is TRBV6-4 and J is TRBJ2-5, with 7 positions matching TRBD2. Germline trimming cut 5 bases from V and 2 bases from J; bases unmatched to any gene: 11. Per germline, CDR1 MRHNA and CDR2 SNTAGT. The CDR3 contains 16 residues. Written as DNA, the CDR3 is TGTGCCAGCAGTCCGGGAGGTGCTAGCGGACAAGAGACCCAGTACTTC. It codes for CASSPGGASGQETQYF.

V is TRBV29-1 and J is TRBJ1-1; 8 bases align to TRBD1. V dropped 6 bases and J dropped 10; count of bases not matched to a gene: 10. The length of the CDR3 is 12 residues. The germline V gene has CDR1 SQVTM and CDR2 ANQGSEA. The CDR3 is CSVGKQGERAFF. The CDR3 DNA sequence: TGCAGCGTGGGTAAACAGGGGGAGAGAGCTTTCTTT.

Many counts were recorded for this clonotype. The CDR3 DNA follows: TGTGCCAGCAGCTTAGCCTCCGGAGGGGGAATGGTTGGACAGCAGTACTTC. Its protein product is CASSLASGGGMVGQQYF. The rearrangement joins TRBV7-9 to TRBJ2-7; tentatively, D is TRBD1 or TRBD2 (6 bases each). Trimming shortened V by 0 bases and J by 8 bases, and 23 bases separated the two germline ends. CDR1 is SEHNR, CDR2 FQNEAQ, per germline (reference sequence). This CDR3 is built from 17 residues.

The table lists this clonotype with many counts. The chain combines TRBV6-1 with TRBJ2-1, with 13 bases matching TRBD2. Germline CDR1 reads MNHNS; CDR2 reads SASEGT. This CDR3 is 15 amino acids long. Trimming removed 6 bases from V and 11 bases from J; junction bases left unmatched: 10. DNA for the CDR3: TGTGCCAGCAGCCCGGGACTAGCGGGGTCCGGAAAGCAGTTCTTC. Translation: CASSPGLAGSGKQFF.

This clonotype was recorded only once. A much larger clone sits a single nucleotide away, making a read error possible. The chain joins TRBV20-1 to TRBJ2-1; D is perhaps TRBD2 (5 bases). This CDR3 spans 14 amino acids. V lost 3 bases and J lost 3, with 12 bases in between. Germline V gene data show CDR1 as DFQATT and CDR2 as SNEGSKA (reference sequence). In nucleotides, the CDR3 is TGCAGTGCTAGTAGAGGGAGCTACTACAATGAGCAGTTCTTC. As protein: CSASRGSYYNEQFF.

In this sample, this clonotype turned up many times. The J gene is TRBJ1-6, the V gene TRBV2, with 7 bases fitting TRBD1. Per the germline V gene, CDR1 is SNHLY and CDR2 is FYNNEI. CDR3 length: 15 residues. V shed 7 bases and J 8 bases; nucleotides not matched to a gene: 11. CDR3 sequence: CASIRGQSTYSPLHF. For the CDR3, the DNA is TGTGCCAGCATACGGGGACAGAGCACATATTCACCCCTCCACTTT.

This clonotype was recorded many times. CDR3 in DNA: TGTGCCAGTAGTCGGCAGGGGGCAAACGAGCAGTACTTC. Its translation: CASSRQGANEQYF. The rearrangement uses TRBV19 and TRBJ2-7; 8 nucleotides match TRBD1. This CDR3 has 13 amino acids. Germline lookup yields CDR1 LNHDA and CDR2 SQIVND (reference sequence). The trim removed 5 bases at V and 5 bases at J, leaving 5 bases unmatched.

In its sample, this clonotype was seen many times. V is TRBV4-1 and J is TRBJ2-1; 9 bases fit TRBD2. Looked up from germline, CDR1 is MGHRA and CDR2 is YSYEKL. Trimming took 1 base from V and 2 from J; bases not matched to a gene: 3. There are 16 residues in the CDR3. The CDR3 DNA sequence: TGCGCCAGCAGCCAAGGTGGCGGGAGGGCCTACAATGAGCAGTTCTTC. Its protein product is CASSQGGGRAYNEQFF.